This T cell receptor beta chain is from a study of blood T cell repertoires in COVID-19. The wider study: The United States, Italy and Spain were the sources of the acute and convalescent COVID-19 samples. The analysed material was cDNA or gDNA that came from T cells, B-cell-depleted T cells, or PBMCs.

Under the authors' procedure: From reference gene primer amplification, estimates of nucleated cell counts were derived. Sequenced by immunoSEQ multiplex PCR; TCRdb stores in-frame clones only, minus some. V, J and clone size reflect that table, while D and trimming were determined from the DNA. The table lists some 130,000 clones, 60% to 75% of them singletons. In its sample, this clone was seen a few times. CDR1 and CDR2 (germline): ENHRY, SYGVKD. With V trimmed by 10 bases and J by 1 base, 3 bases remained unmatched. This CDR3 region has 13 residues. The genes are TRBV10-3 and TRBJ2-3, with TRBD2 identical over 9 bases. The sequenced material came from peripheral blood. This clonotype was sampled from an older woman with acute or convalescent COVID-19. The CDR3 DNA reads TGTGCCAGCGGGGGGGCAGGCACAGATACGCAGTATTTT. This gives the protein CASGGAGTDTQYF.